The 8 T cell receptor beta chains below all came from one sample that was sequenced in a study of blood T cell repertoires in COVID-19. TCRdb's table, derived via immunoSEQ multiplex PCR, lists solely in-frame clones and lacks some. This table holds 400,000 to 500,000 clones, 88% found once. The sequencing sample was made of PBMCs or T cells enriched from blood (not recorded which). These receptors were collected from a woman between 35 and 50 years old who had recovered from COVID-19.

The chain employs TRBV18 and TRBJ2-5; D is unresolved. This CDR3 spans 13 amino acids. Germline lookup yields CDR1 KGHSH and CDR2 LQKENI. V lost 0 bases, J lost 3 bases, and 5 bases lay in between. In DNA form, the CDR3 reads TGTGCCAGCTCACCACCGAGTGAAGAGACCCAGTACTTC. Translating gives CASSPPSEETQYF. Combining the CDR3 with reference TRBV18 and TRBJ2-5 gives the whole variable domain NAGVMQNPRHLVRRRGQEARLRCSPMKGHSHVYWYRQLPEEGLKFMVYLQKENIIDESGMPKERFSAEFPKEGPSILRIQQVVRGDSAAYFCASSPPSEETQYFGPGTRLLVL.

The V gene is TRBV11-2, the J gene TRBJ2-1; 7 bases line up with TRBD1. The V gene end was trimmed by 5 bases and the J gene end by 2 bases; junction bases not matched to a gene: 15. The CDR3 length is 18 residues. CDR1 and CDR2 from the germline V gene are SGHAT and FQNNGV. In DNA form, the CDR3 reads TGTGCCAGCAGCCACCGGGACAGAGTTACTCACGCCTACAATGAGCAGTTCTTC. Encoded protein: CASSHRDRVTHAYNEQFF.

The rearrangement joins TRBV11-2 to TRBJ1-5; no reliable D call. V lost 1 base and J lost 5, with 15 bases in between. Germline lookup yields CDR1 SGHAT and CDR2 FQNNGV. The CDR3 sequence is 16 residues long. The CDR3 here is CASSLGLRSGYQPQHF. Here the CDR3 DNA reads TGTGCCAGCAGCTTAGGTCTCAGGTCGGGATATCAGCCCCAGCATTTT.

The chain couples TRBV4-3 to TRBJ2-2; TRBD2 aligns across 8 bases. Germline assignment: CDR1 LGHNA and CDR2 YSLEER. The CDR3 spans 21 residues. Losses at the gene ends were 3 bases for V and 4 bases for J; bases not matched to a gene: 22. CDR3 DNA: TGCGCCAGCAGCCAGACCGTACGGTTGGCGGGAGGTGGGCGGATCACCGGGGAGCTGTTTTTT. Its translation: CASSQTVRLAGGGRITGELFF.

The J gene is TRBJ2-2, the V gene TRBV2; D is undetermined. CDR1 SNHLY and CDR2 FYNNEI come from the germline V gene. The CDR3 runs to 14 residues. V was clipped by 4 bases and J by 6 bases, with 12 bases between them. CDR3 residues: CASSAVARAGELFF. DNA for the CDR3: TGTGCCAGCAGTGCCGTTGCCCGGGCCGGGGAGCTGTTTTTT.

Written as DNA, the CDR3 is TGTGCCAGCAGTTTGCAACAGGCAACTAATGAAAAACTGTTTTTT. Its translation: CASSLQQATNEKLFF. V and J are TRBV2 and TRBJ1-4, with TRBD1 as a possible D gene (5 bases). Germline V gene sequence: CDR1 SNHLY, CDR2 FYNNEI. The CDR3 extends over 15 amino acids. V dropped 5 bases and J dropped 0 bases, with 10 bases sitting between them.

The chain joins TRBV5-1 to TRBJ1-1; no clear D. Looked up from germline, CDR1 is SGHRS and CDR2 is YFSETQ. V lost 1 base and J lost 3, with 7 bases in between. The CDR3 contains 13 residues. The CDR3 protein is CASSLLGHTEAFF. For the CDR3, the DNA is TGCGCCAGCAGCTTGTTGGGCCACACTGAAGCTTTCTTT. Variable domain in full (rest from reference TRBV5-1 and TRBJ1-1): KAGVTQTPRYLIKTRGQQVTLSCSPISGHRSVSWYQQTPGQGLQFLFEYFSETQRNKGNFPGRFSGRQFSNSRSEMNVSTLELGDSALYLCASSLLGHTEAFFGQGTRLTVV.

The chain is built from TRBV6-5 and TRBJ1-3, with TRBD1 matching over 10 bases. Unmatched junction bases numbered 3, after V lost 0 bases and J lost 4 bases. Germline CDR1 MNHEY, CDR2 SVGAGI. CDR3 length equals 16 residues. The CDR3 DNA is TGTGCCAGCAGTTACTCGGGGACAGGGGTCGGAAACACCATATATTTT. It translates to CASSYSGTGVGNTIYF.